This T cell receptor beta chain was recorded in a study of cytomegalovirus exposure and HLA in healthy donors. Findings and caveats of the study: A later analysis reported that several of the most significant clusters appeared to be linked to common viral pathogens, among them Epstein-Barr virus.

This clone has more than one count but fewer than ten. The antigen remains unidentified. 60 Vbeta and 13 Jbeta primers were used in PCR. Measured with immunoSEQ multiplex PCR; TCRdb has only the in-frame clones, and not every one. The data show approximately 74,000 clones, with roughly 64% seen just once and about 5.7% held by the top ten. This sequence originates from a man aged 25-45 years in good health and CMV-seropositive. The sample was PBMCs.

The CDR3 spells CASNPPRAGGLGADTQYF. For the CDR3, the DNA is TGTGCCAGCAACCCCCCCCGAGCGGGAGGGCTGGGCGCAGATACGCAGTATTTT. The V gene is TRBV5-4, the J gene TRBJ2-3; 10 nucleotides line up with TRBD2. The CDR3 is 18 residues long. V lost 6 bases, J lost 4 bases, and 17 bases stayed unmatched. Germline values: CDR1 SGHNT, CDR2 YYREEE (reference sequence).